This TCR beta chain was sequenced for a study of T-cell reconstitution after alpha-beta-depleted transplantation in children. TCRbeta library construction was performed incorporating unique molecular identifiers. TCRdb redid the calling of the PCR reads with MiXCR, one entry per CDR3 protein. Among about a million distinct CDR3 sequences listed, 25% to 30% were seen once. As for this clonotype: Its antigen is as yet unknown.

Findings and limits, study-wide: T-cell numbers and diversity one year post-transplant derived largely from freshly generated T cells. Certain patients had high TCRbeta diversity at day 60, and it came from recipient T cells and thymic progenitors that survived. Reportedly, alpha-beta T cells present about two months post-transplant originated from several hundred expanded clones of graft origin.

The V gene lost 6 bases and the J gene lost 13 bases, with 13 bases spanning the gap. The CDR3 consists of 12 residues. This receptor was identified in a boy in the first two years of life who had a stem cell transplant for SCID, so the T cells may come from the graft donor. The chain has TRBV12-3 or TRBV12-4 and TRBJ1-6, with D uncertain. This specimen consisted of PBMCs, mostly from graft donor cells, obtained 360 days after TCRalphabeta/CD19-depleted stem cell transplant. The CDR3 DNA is TGTGCCAGCAGATTGAGCATGCGGCCCCTCCACTTT. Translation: CASRLSMRPLHF.